The entry that follows covers one T cell receptor (beta chain) sequence. This clonotype was observed once. The antigen it recognizes is unknown. No much larger clone is present one base from it, and per-base qualities are unavailable. One read yields weak evidence. CDR1 MNHEY and CDR2 SMNVEV are derived from the germline V gene (reference sequence). Reading from cysteine to phenylalanine, the CDR3 counts 13 amino acids. The CDR3 DNA has 39 bases and is translated from base 1. V drops 0 bases and J drops 12 bases, leaving 9 bases in between. Sequencing took place on an Illumina HiSeq 2500. Quantitative 5'-RACE with molecular barcodes was used to prepare TCR beta libraries. Concerning the study's data processing: Disease-linked TCR variants were identified with a new computational method built on a probabilistic model of VDJ rearrangement. TCRdb reprocessing: public reads trimmed at Q25 with fastp, clones called with MiXCR, in-frame beta chains kept. Every entry covers one CDR3 protein and lists the most common genes and DNA from its rows. In this record, the V and J calls reflect TCRdb's handling and not the investigators' own analysis. This sample comprises some 450,000 distinct CDR3 sequences, roughly 17% of them detected only once. The top ten clonotypes cover 0.85% to 1.3% of the sample.

The source of the sample is a study of CD8 T cells in ankylosing spondylitis (dated by TCRdb to between 2016 and 2019). Describing the broader study: T cell receptor beta repertoires were profiled in healthy donors and ankylosing spondylitis patients so that disease-linked TCR variants could be found. The full study cohort was made up of about 25 ankylosing spondylitis patients and more than 90 healthy donors. Peripheral blood was sampled, and synovial fluid was additionally collected from ankylosing spondylitis patients. General findings and caveats noted by the study authors: Some motif variants were previously reported in synovial fluid and blood of reactive arthritis patients, suggesting common disease-initiation mechanisms. A CD8+ phenotype was shown by the disease-linked clones, which were found at relatively low frequencies in peripheral blood. A TCR beta motif of fewer than 10 highly homologous amino acid variants appeared characteristic of blood from ankylosing spondylitis patients. The disease-linked clones were reported as significantly enriched in matched synovial fluid samples from ankylosing spondylitis patients.

Sequencing used blood, either unsorted or a sorted T cell fraction (not recorded which). The sequence joins TRBV27 to TRBJ1-6; no D gene call is confident. This receptor was obtained from a male donor with ankylosing spondylitis. The DNA sequence reads TGTGCCAGCAGTTTATCGGAAGAAATACCCCTCCACTTT. Its product reads: CASSLSEEIPLHF.